The source of this TCR beta chain is a study of cytomegalovirus exposure and HLA in healthy donors. Germline assignment: CDR1 LNHDA and CDR2 SQIVND (reference sequence). The ends lost 5 bases at V and 4 bases at J; junction bases unmatched: 11. The CDR3 contains 17 residues. Sequencing used immunoSEQ multiplex PCR; TCRdb keeps in-frame clones, though not all of them. The sample shows over 150,000 clones, approximately 89% of them seen only once. The sample consisted of PBMCs. The rearrangement links TRBV19 to TRBJ1-5, with 10 positions matching TRBD1. The sequence was collected from a man aged 18 to 30 in good health and CMV-seropositive. The CDR3 here is CASSPPGQGSLNQPQHF. For the CDR3, the DNA is TGTGCCAGTAGTCCTCCGGGACAGGGGAGTTTGAATCAGCCCCAGCATTTT.